The 7 T cell receptor beta chains below come from one sample, sequenced in a study of blood T cell repertoires in COVID-19. TCRdb's table, derived via immunoSEQ multiplex PCR, lists solely in-frame clones and lacks some. The sample lists fewer than 300,000 clones; around nine tenths were seen once. Sequenced sample: peripheral blood. Receptor source: a man in his thirties or forties with acute or convalescent COVID-19.

This chain joins TRBV2 and TRBJ2-7, with TRBD2 identical over 7 bases. CDR3 size: 14 residues. Per the germline V gene, CDR1 is SNHLY and CDR2 is FYNNEI. The junction had 9 bases not matched to a gene; V was cut back by 10 bases and J by 0 bases. The CDR3 DNA follows: TGTGCCATCATGAGCGGGATCGACTCCTACGAGCAGTACTTC. Translated: CAIMSGIDSYEQYF.

V and J are TRBV7-9 and TRBJ1-1; D unresolved. Germline V gene data show CDR1 as SEHNR and CDR2 as FQNEAQ (reference sequence). The CDR3 loop spans 12 amino acids. V lost 11 bases, J lost 0 bases, and 10 bases lay in between. The CDR3 sequence: CAYQRMNTEAFF. The CDR3, as DNA: TGTGCCTACCAGAGGATGAACACTGAAGCTTTCTTT.

V and J are TRBV4-1 and TRBJ1-1, with D possibly TRBD1 on 6 matching bases. The CDR3 consists of 16 residues. V was clipped by 3 bases and J by 0 bases, with 14 bases between them. From germline, CDR1 is MGHRA and CDR2 YSYEKL. This CDR3 reads CASSQYPGVMNTEAFF. In DNA, the CDR3 is TGCGCCAGCAGCCAGTATCCAGGGGTTATGAACACTGAAGCTTTCTTT.

This chain uses TRBV28 with TRBJ1-1; 7 nucleotides line up with TRBD1. Per the germline V gene, CDR1 is MDHEN and CDR2 is SYDVKM. Trimming removed 6 bases from V and 7 bases from J; junction bases left unmatched: 11. This CDR3 region has 14 residues. CDR3 DNA sequence: TGTGCCAGCAGATCTCAGGGGGGCGGGATTGAAGCTTTCTTT. Translation gives CASRSQGGGIEAFF.

This clone was observed once. This chain connects TRBV7-2 to TRBJ2-7, with 7 bases aligning to TRBD1. The CDR3 contains 15 residues. Germline CDR1 and CDR2: SGHTA and FQGNSA. V was clipped by 6 bases and J by 2 bases; unmatched bases: 10. The CDR3 DNA reads TGTGCCAGCAGTTTGGACAGGAGGACCGCCTACGAGCAGTACTTC. Translation gives CASSLDRRTAYEQYF.

The chain links TRBV10-2 to TRBJ2-7; D ambiguous. Trimming took 2 bases from V and 0 from J, leaving 8 bases between them. The CDR3 spans 14 residues. Germline V lookup: CDR1 WSHSY, CDR2 SAAADI. For the CDR3, the DNA is TGCGCCAGCAGTGAGGCAGCGAGCTCCTACGAGCAGTACTTC. Amino acids: CASSEAASSYEQYF.

The chain employs TRBV3-1 (or the pseudogene TRBV3-2) and TRBJ2-7; TRBD2 is a possible D gene (5 bases). Trimming left V 1 base short and J 0 bases short, with 10 bases between. Germline assignment: CDR1 LGHDT and CDR2 YNNKEL (reference sequence). The CDR3 has 15 residues. CDR3 protein: CASSQASLGSYEQYF. For the CDR3, the DNA is TGTGCCAGCAGCCAAGCGTCACTAGGCTCCTACGAGCAGTACTTC.